Many counts were recorded for the clone carrying this TCR beta chain. Its antigen is currently unknown. CDR1 and CDR2 from the germline V gene are LNHNV and YYDKDF (reference sequence). This CDR3 spans 15 amino acids. Trimming took 2 bases from V and 0 from J, leaving 10 bases between them. TCRdb re-analysed the reads in MiXCR, keeping a single row per CDR3 protein. The sample has approximately 190,000 distinct CDR3 sequences; approximately 9.6% are singletons. This sample is drawn from a study of T cell repertoires in cytomegalovirus infection. Looking at the study overall: Public TCR beta signatures indicated both CMV infection and matching HLA type. The study, taken as a whole, reports: Totalled public TCR beta family frequency picked out people who carried CMV plus the relevant HLA. Ex vivo, HLA-C-restricted CMV-specific TCR beta clonotypes prevailed over the rest of the response.

This rearrangement joins TRBV15 to TRBJ1-1; no definite D call. The receptor was isolated from a human donor in good health (CMV status not recorded). Some clones in this sample may be carry-over from other donors' samples. Material: PBMCs. The CDR3 loop reads CATSRLDGLNTEAFF. The CDR3 coding sequence is TGTGCCACCAGCAGATTAGACGGACTGAACACTGAAGCTTTCTTT. The whole variable domain, remainder taken from reference TRBV15 and TRBJ1-1, is DAMVIQNPRYQVTQFGKPVTLSCSQTLNHNVMYWYQQKSSQAPKLLFHYYDKDFNNEADTPDNFQSRRPNTSFCFLDIRSPGLGDTAMYLCATSRLDGLNTEAFFGQGTRLTVV.